This TCR beta chain was retrieved from a study of CD8 T cells in ankylosing spondylitis. TCRdb called the 5' RACE reads again in MiXCR, with one record for every CDR3 protein. The data show some 840,000 distinct CDR3 sequences, over 9.5% seen once. There are a few counts of this clonotype. Its antigen is still unknown. CDR1 is DFQATT and CDR2 is SNEGSKA in the germline V gene (reference sequence). Trimming removed 5 bases from V and 8 bases from J, with 15 bases in between. The CDR3 contains 12 residues. Study-level findings and limits: In peripheral blood, disease-linked CD8+ clones occurred at relatively low frequencies. Previous work reported some of these motif variants in the synovial fluid and blood of reactive arthritis. A motif in TCR beta, a set of roughly eight highly homologous variants, appeared characteristic of ankylosing spondylitis blood.

Sequenced input: blood, either unsorted or a sorted T cell fraction (not recorded which). The TCR sequence derives from a male donor with ankylosing spondylitis. This chain joins TRBV20-1 and TRBJ1-2; the D is unclear. The CDR3 DNA reads TGCAGTGCTCCCCCCGGCGGCTGGGGCTACACCTTC. Its protein is CSAPPGGWGYTF.